Each of the 20 T cell receptor beta chains below was sequenced from the same sample in a study of control samples from healthy donors and cancer patients. The table came from immunoSEQ multiplex PCR; TCRdb's copy has only in-frame clones and leaves some out. The sample lists roughly 100,000 clones, roughly 89% occurring once. Sequenced sample: blood. Receptors originate from a human donor in good health. The donor label of this sample is uncertain.

The chain has TRBV7-6 and TRBJ1-1, with unresolved D. The CDR3 runs to 20 residues. The germline V gene has CDR1 SGHVS and CDR2 FNYEAQ. V was cut by 1 base and J by 1 base, with 25 bases left in between. CDR3 bases: TGTGCCAGCAGCTTAGTTGCCCTCGGAGCAGGAGACTCTCCGAACACTGAAGCTTTCTTT. This translates into CASSLVALGAGDSPNTEAFF.

This clone was found once. The rearrangement uses TRBV5-5 and TRBJ1-6; the D is unclear. This CDR3 contains 16 residues. V lost 0 bases, J lost 7 bases, and 14 bases lay in between. Germline CDR1 reads SGHKS; CDR2 reads YYEKEE (reference sequence). The CDR3 coding sequence is TGTGCCAGCAGCTTGGGCGGGCCGGCATCCAATTCACCCCTCCACTTT. Translating gives CASSLGGPASNSPLHF.

V is TRBV27 and J is TRBJ2-6; no reliable D call. The germline V gene encodes CDR1 MNHEY and CDR2 SMNVEV (reference sequence). There are 17 residues in the CDR3. Trimming left V 4 bases short and J 2 bases short, with 15 bases between. The CDR3 sequence: CASSSSSGRPGANVLTF. The DNA of the CDR3 is TGTGCCAGCAGTTCCTCCTCCGGGCGCCCTGGGGCCAACGTCCTGACTTTC. Supplemented by reference TRBV27 and TRBJ2-6, the full variable domain reads EAQVTQNPRYLITVTGKKLTVTCSQNMNHEYMSWYRQDPGLGLRQIYYSMNVEVTDKGDVPEGYKVSRKEKRNFPLILESPSPNQTSLYFCASSSSSGRPGANVLTFGAGSRLTVL.

This chain links TRBV3-1 (or the pseudogene TRBV3-2) with TRBJ1-5; perhaps TRBD1 as D (6 bases). Germline V gene lookup returns CDR1 LGHDT and CDR2 YNNKEL (reference sequence). V was trimmed by 4 bases and J by 5 bases, leaving 12 bases between them. This CDR3 is 14 amino acids long. In DNA form, the CDR3 reads TGTGCCAGCAGCCGCGACAGGATGGATCAGCCCCAGCATTTT. It is translated as CASSRDRMDQPQHF.

The chain carries TRBV12-3 or TRBV12-4 and TRBJ1-2; TRBD1 is a possible D gene (5 bases). The CDR3 length is 13 residues. Trimming took off 2 bases at V and 7 bases at J, with 11 bases between the two ends. In nucleotides, the CDR3 is TGTGCCAGCAGTTTAAAGTGGGACCTTGGCTACACCTTC. This translates into CASSLKWDLGYTF.

The chain employs TRBV19 and TRBJ2-2, with unresolved D. This CDR3 has 12 amino acids. V gave up 4 bases and J gave up 3 bases, with 3 bases separating them. Germline values: CDR1 LNHDA, CDR2 SQIVND (reference sequence). The CDR3: CASSRDTGELFF. CDR3 nucleotides: TGTGCCAGTAGTAGGGACACCGGGGAGCTGTTTTTT.

The chain carries TRBV6-4 and TRBJ2-6; no reliable D call. Per the germline V gene, CDR1 is MRHNA and CDR2 is SNTAGT. Trimming shortened V by 2 bases and J by 2 bases, and 4 bases separated the two germline ends. This CDR3 comprises 14 residues. The chain's CDR3 is CASSDQTGANVLTF. CDR3 coding DNA: TGTGCCAGCAGTGACCAGACTGGGGCCAACGTCCTGACTTTC.

This rearrangement joins TRBV30 to TRBJ1-2; perhaps TRBD1 as D (5 bases). The V gene's germline CDR1 is GTSNPN and CDR2 SVGIG (reference sequence). There are 13 residues in the CDR3. Between the trimmed V and J ends, which lost 4 bases and 4 bases, there was a span of 13 bases. For the CDR3, the DNA is TGTGCCTGGAATCAAGCAGGGAGCTATGGCTACACCTTC. It is translated as CAWNQAGSYGYTF.

The rearrangement links TRBV6-6 to TRBJ2-7, with 7 bases fitting TRBD2. This CDR3 region has 12 residues. V was pared by 8 bases and J by 2 bases, with 3 bases of the junction left unmatched. Germline CDR1 reads MNHNY; CDR2 reads SVGAGI (reference sequence). The CDR3 region has the DNA TGTGCCAGCGGGGGGGGTCCCTACGAGCAGTACTTC. Translated, it gives CASGGGPYEQYF.

This clone has only one observation. The V and J genes are TRBV24-1 and TRBJ2-2; tentative D call: TRBD2 (6 bases). The CDR3 is 10 amino acids. V was shortened by 9 bases and J by 8 bases, with 6 bases between the two germline ends. In germline, CDR1 is KGHDR, CDR2 SFDVKD. The CDR3 coding sequence is TGTGCCACCGGGAGGGGGGAGCTGTTTTTT. Translation gives CATGRGELFF.

This clone was seen just once. The chain employs TRBV3-1 (or the pseudogene TRBV3-2) and TRBJ1-1, with D possibly being TRBD1 (5 bases). The germline V gene encodes CDR1 LGHDT and CDR2 YNNKEL (reference sequence). The V and J ends lost 4 bases and 4 bases respectively, with 13 bases between them. The length of the CDR3 is 14 residues. CDR3 DNA: TGTGCCAGCAGCCCTGGGGGGGACGGCACTGAAGCTTTCTTT. Translation: CASSPGGDGTEAFF.

The chain couples TRBV5-6 to TRBJ1-2, with 7 bases fitting TRBD1. The CDR3 runs 15 residues. J gave up 5 bases and V 0 bases, and 7 bases lay outside the gene matches. Germline CDR1 SGHDT, CDR2 YYEEEE. The CDR3 DNA reads TGTGCCAGCAGCTTGGGCCCCGGGACAGCGTATGGCTACACCTTC. Translation: CASSLGPGTAYGYTF.

V gene TRBV6-1 combines with J gene TRBJ1-1; a possible D gene is TRBD1 (6 bases). Trimming removed 2 bases at V and 1 base at J, with 8 bases between. CDR1 MNHNS and CDR2 SASEGT come from the germline V gene. CDR3 length: 14 residues. The CDR3 nucleotides are TGTGCCAGCAGTGAAAGGGGGGGGAACACTGAAGCTTTCTTT. Protein product: CASSERGGNTEAFF.

The CDR3 here is CASSQGLSTETQYF. The CDR3 DNA follows: TGTGCCAGCAGCCAAGGTCTTAGCACAGAGACCCAGTACTTC. The rearrangement joins TRBV3-1 (or the pseudogene TRBV3-2) to TRBJ2-5; D is unresolved. From germline, CDR1 is LGHDT and CDR2 YNNKEL (reference sequence). The CDR3 has 14 amino acids. Trimming removed 1 base at V and 4 bases at J, with 10 bases between.

This chain links TRBV15 with TRBJ1-2; D not certain. The V and J ends lost 4 bases and 7 bases respectively, with 13 bases between them. Germline CDR1 is LNHNV and CDR2 is YYDKDF (reference sequence). The CDR3 totals 13 residues. This CDR3 reads CATSIREPLGYTF. The CDR3 region has the DNA TGTGCCACCAGCATCCGGGAACCCCTTGGCTACACCTTC.

This clone was detected once. The V gene is TRBV2, the J gene TRBJ1-1; 7 bases map to TRBD1. The V and J ends lost 8 bases and 6 bases, in that order; junction bases with no gene match: 3. The CDR3 runs to 11 residues. Germline CDR1 is SNHLY and CDR2 is FYNNEI. The CDR3 DNA reads as TGTGCCAGCTCGGGGACAGCTGAAGCTTTCTTT. It is translated as CASSGTAEAFF.

V usage is TRBV11-2 and J usage is TRBJ2-1; the match to TRBD1 covers 8 bases. The germline V gene encodes CDR1 SGHAT and CDR2 FQNNGV. This CDR3 spans 16 amino acids. Germline trimming cut 4 bases from V and 2 bases from J; bases unmatched to any gene: 7. The CDR3 sequence: CASSSPRGQPYNEQFF. CDR3 bases: TGTGCCAGCAGCTCCCCCAGGGGGCAACCCTACAATGAGCAGTTCTTC.

The chain uses TRBV12-2 and TRBJ1-6; the DNA was not compared with TRBD1, the D call given in the table. TRBV12-2 corresponds to a pseudogene. CDR3 length: 15 amino acids. The CDR3 protein is CASRFRQGNNSPLHF. The CDR3 nucleotides read TGTGCAAGTCGCTTCCGACAGGGGAATAATTCACCCCTCCACTTT.

V and J are TRBV9 and TRBJ1-2, with 7 bases matching TRBD1. The CDR3 spans 14 residues. CDR1 is SGDLS, CDR2 YYNGEE, per germline. Losses at the gene ends were 3 bases for V and 9 bases for J; bases not matched to a gene: 11. The CDR3 DNA reads as TGTGCCAGCAGCGAAGAGACAGGGCTAGGAAGCTACACCTTC. Its protein is CASSEETGLGSYTF. The whole variable domain, remainder taken from reference TRBV9 and TRBJ1-2, is DSGVTQTPKHLITATGQRVTLRCSPRSGDLSVYWYQQSLDQGLQFLIQYYNGEERAKGNILERFSAQQFPDLHSELNLSSLELGDSALYFCASSEETGLGSYTFGSGTRLTVV.

The chain couples TRBV14 to TRBJ1-1; D unresolved. V lost 4 bases, J lost 7 bases, and 16 bases lay in between. The V gene's germline CDR1 is SGHDN and CDR2 FVKESK. The length of the CDR3 is 14 residues. The CDR3 spells CASSPPLPANEAFF. The CDR3 DNA reads as TGTGCCAGCAGCCCTCCCCTCCCCGCCAATGAAGCTTTCTTT.